Listed here are 30 T cell receptor beta chains from one sample, sequenced in a study of STAT3 mutations in large granular lymphocyte leukemia. General study results and limits: Every T-LGLL patient had at least one immunodominant TCRbeta clonotype.

Profiled with immunoSEQ multiplex PCR; TCRdb holds only in-frame clones, not every one. The sample consists of under 15,000 clones, 88% of them appearing once. These receptors are not linked to any known antigen. The sample consisted of PBMCs. These receptor sequences come from a human donor with T large granular lymphocyte leukemia. Some clones in this sample may be carry-over from other donors' samples.

The V gene is TRBV18, the J gene TRBJ2-2, with unresolved D. This CDR3 region has 14 residues. CDR1 is KGHSH, CDR2 LQKENI, per germline. Trimming pared 3 bases from V and 4 bases from J, leaving 9 bases between. The CDR3 nucleotides read TGTGCCAGCTCACCTGGGCTTGCCACCGGGGAGCTGTTTTTT. It translates to CASSPGLATGELFF.

V usage is TRBV5-6 and J usage is TRBJ2-5, with D maybe TRBD1 (5 bases). The CDR3 runs to 13 residues. Trimming left V 4 bases short and J 3 bases short, with 10 bases between. Germline V gene lookup returns CDR1 SGHDT and CDR2 YYEEEE. The CDR3 is CASSMTVKETQYF. The DNA of the CDR3 is TGTGCCAGCAGCATGACAGTAAAAGAGACCCAGTACTTC.

The V call is TRBV18, the J call TRBJ2-7; D is uncertain. Trimming took off 3 bases at V and 7 bases at J, with 10 bases between the two ends. This CDR3 spans 12 amino acids. Germline CDR1 reads KGHSH; CDR2 reads LQKENI. CDR3 amino acids: CASSPDTGEQYV. The CDR3, as DNA: TGTGCCAGCTCACCTGACACTGGGGAGCAGTACGTC.

J is TRBJ2-5 and V is TRBV2, with D perhaps assigned TRBD1 or TRBD2 (5 bases each). V lost 9 bases and J lost 2, with 16 bases in between. Germline CDR1 SNHLY, CDR2 FYNNEI. CDR3 length equals 14 residues. The CDR3 reads CARIPRGGQETQYF. The CDR3 coding sequence is TGTGCCAGAATCCCACGGGGCGGACAAGAGACCCAGTACTTC.

This chain connects TRBV18 to TRBJ2-7; the match to TRBD1 covers 9 bases. After removal of 5 bases from V and 2 bases from J, the junction contained 10 bases not matched to a gene. This CDR3 region has 16 residues. The germline gives CDR1 KGHSH, CDR2 LQKENI. The CDR3 nucleotides are TGTGCCAGCTCAATAGGGACAGGGAGGCAGCCCTACGAGCAGTACGTC. It specifies CASSIGTGRQPYEQYV.

J is TRBJ2-5 and V is TRBV19, with D perhaps matching TRBD1 or TRBD2 (6 bases each). This CDR3 has 14 amino acids. The germline V gene encodes CDR1 LNHDA and CDR2 SQIVND (reference sequence). V lost 7 bases and J lost 1, with 13 bases in between. CDR3 nucleotides: TGTGCCAGTAATTCCCGGGGGCTCCAAGAGACCCAGTACTTC. Protein sequence: CASNSRGLQETQYF.

The chain couples TRBV4-2 to TRBJ1-1, with unresolved D. CDR3 length: 14 residues. Germline V gene data show CDR1 as LGHNA and CDR2 as YNFKEQ. V lost 1 base and J lost 1, with 7 bases in between. The CDR3 protein is CASSQGAGNTEAFF. DNA of the CDR3: TGTGCCAGCAGCCAAGGTGCGGGGAACACTGAAGCTTTCTTT.

The J gene is TRBJ2-7, the V gene TRBV5-5; weak D call: TRBD1 (6 bases). Germline V gene data show CDR1 as SGHKS and CDR2 as YYEKEE (reference sequence). The CDR3 is made up of 14 amino acids. Trimming removed 6 bases from V and 3 bases from J, with 16 bases in between. In nucleotides, the CDR3 is TGTGCCAGCACCCTAGGAGGACAGATCTACGAGCAGTACTTC. It is translated as CASTLGGQIYEQYF.

The CDR3 sequence is CASSFHEKLFF. The CDR3 DNA reads as TGTGCCAGCAGTTTTCATGAAAAACTGTTTTTT. The chain has TRBV11-2 and TRBJ1-4; D call uncertain. CDR1 is SGHAT, CDR2 FQNNGV, per germline. This CDR3 is built from 11 residues. Trimming removed 6 bases from V and 6 bases from J, with 5 bases in between.

J is TRBJ2-1 and V is TRBV7-9; 11 bases agree with TRBD2. Germline lookup yields CDR1 SEHNR and CDR2 FQNEAQ (reference sequence). The CDR3 has 14 residues. J gave up 9 bases and V 7 bases, and 8 bases lay outside the gene matches. CDR3 DNA sequence: TGTGCCAGCACCCAGACTAGCGGGAACTCTGAGCAGTTCTTC. This encodes CASTQTSGNSEQFF.

The chain recombines TRBV7-9 with TRBJ1-5; D is undetermined. This CDR3 is 17 amino acids long. The germline gives CDR1 SEHNR, CDR2 FQNEAQ (reference sequence). V was pared by 4 bases and J by 3 bases, with 19 bases between. DNA of the CDR3: TGTGCCAGCAGCTCAGACCGGGCCCTCGGCTCCAATCAGCCCCAGCATTTT. Translating gives CASSSDRALGSNQPQHF.

This clone was found once. This rearrangement joins TRBV27 to TRBJ2-7; 8 bases match TRBD1. Losses at the gene ends were 4 bases for V and 5 bases for J; bases not matched to a gene: 10. CDR1 and CDR2 from the germline V gene are MNHEY and SMNVEV (reference sequence). CDR3 length: 15 amino acids. CDR3 residues: CASSSRLDRDDEQYF. CDR3 bases: TGTGCCAGCAGTTCCAGACTGGACAGGGACGACGAGCAGTACTTC.

The chain recombines TRBV9 with TRBJ1-1; 7 nucleotides align to TRBD1. CDR1 is SGDLS and CDR2 is YYNGEE in the germline V gene. Losses at the gene ends were 3 bases for V and 5 bases for J; bases not matched to a gene: 10. The CDR3 sequence is 15 residues long. The CDR3 spells CASSERQGERTEAFF. As DNA, the CDR3 is TGTGCCAGCAGCGAGCGACAGGGTGAGAGGACTGAAGCTTTCTTT.

This clone was recorded a few times. CDR3 residues: CASRHGPGNYEQYF. CDR3 in DNA: TGTGCCAGCAGACACGGGCCGGGGAACTACGAGCAGTACTTC. The chain joins TRBV6-6 to TRBJ2-7; D is perhaps TRBD2 (5 bases). Germline-derived CDR1 and CDR2 are MNHNY and SVGAGI (reference sequence). Trimming took off 6 bases at V and 3 bases at J, with 15 bases between the two ends. This CDR3 contains 14 residues.

The chain has TRBV5-1 and TRBJ1-1; tentative D call: TRBD1 (5 bases). This CDR3 spans 15 amino acids. CDR1 is SGHRS, CDR2 YFSETQ, per germline. The germline V and J ends were trimmed by 1 base and 11 bases, with 21 bases remaining between them. The CDR3 region is CASSLFGEGQPVAFF. The CDR3, as DNA: TGCGCCAGCAGCTTGTTTGGGGAGGGGCAACCTGTGGCTTTCTTT.

The chain combines TRBV27 with TRBJ2-2; D gene unclear. V was trimmed by 3 bases and J by 7 bases, leaving 6 bases between them. The CDR3 is 12 residues long. Germline CDR1 is MNHEY and CDR2 is SMNVEV (reference sequence). The CDR3 DNA sequence: TGTGCCAGCAGTTTGCCGGGCGGGGAGCTGTTTTTT. This codes for CASSLPGGELFF.

This rearrangement joins TRBV5-4 to TRBJ2-3; 8 positions agree with TRBD2. The CDR3 runs 14 residues. After removal of 4 bases from V and 4 bases from J, the junction contained 5 bases not matched to a gene. Germline values: CDR1 SGHNT, CDR2 YYREEE (reference sequence). The CDR3 bases are TGTGCCAGCAGCCCCGGCGGGGGGCCAGATACGCAGTATTTT. This codes for CASSPGGGPDTQYF.

V gene TRBV10-3 combines with J gene TRBJ2-3; D assignment may be TRBD1 or TRBD2 (5 bases each). Trimming left V 6 bases short and J 9 bases short, with 22 bases between. Germline CDR1 and CDR2: ENHRY and SYGVKD. The CDR3 runs to 15 residues. The CDR3 sequence is CAIRRVGDRGETQYF. Written as DNA, the CDR3 is TGTGCCATCAGAAGAGTCGGCGACAGAGGGGAAACGCAGTATTTT.

The J gene is TRBJ2-3, the V gene TRBV7-2; a possible D gene is TRBD2 (5 bases). The CDR3 consists of 16 residues. V was shortened by 1 base and J by 0 bases, with 11 bases between the two germline ends. Per germline, CDR1 SGHTA and CDR2 FQGNSA. The CDR3 loop is CASSLGRSGSTDTQYF. CDR3 nucleotide sequence: TGTGCCAGCAGCTTAGGTAGATCGGGAAGCACAGATACGCAGTATTTT.

The J gene is TRBJ2-3, the V gene TRBV18, with D possibly being TRBD1 (5 bases). CDR3 length: 16 amino acids. Trimming left V 4 bases short and J 1 base short, with 15 bases between. Germline assignment: CDR1 KGHSH and CDR2 LQKENI. The CDR3 loop reads CASSLGVTSGTDTQYF. CDR3 sequence (DNA): TGTGCCAGCTCACTAGGGGTGACATCCGGCACAGATACGCAGTATTTT.

J is TRBJ2-1 and V is TRBV11-3; D could derive from TRBD1 or TRBD2 (5 bases each). CDR3 size: 14 residues. Deletions cut 5 bases from V and 5 bases from J, with 13 bases between. Germline loops: CDR1 SGHNT, CDR2 YENEEA. CDR3 coding DNA: TGTGCCAGCAGCCTCCGGGACGGCAACAATGAGCAGTTCTTC. As protein: CASSLRDGNNEQFF.

The chain joins TRBV6-5 to TRBJ2-7; D is ambiguous. Trimming removed 2 bases from V and 3 bases from J, with 5 bases in between. The germline V gene has CDR1 MNHEY and CDR2 SVGAGI. This CDR3 comprises 12 residues. The CDR3 coding sequence is TGTGCCAGCAGTTACAACGGCTACGAGCAGTACTTC. Translation: CASSYNGYEQYF.

The genes are TRBV7-3 and TRBJ2-2; 10 bases map to TRBD1. V shed 5 bases and J 5 bases; nucleotides not matched to a gene: 2. Germline V CDR1 and CDR2: SGHTA, FQGTGA. The CDR3 runs to 14 residues. The CDR3 loop is CASSRDRGTGELFF. As DNA, the CDR3 is TGTGCCAGCAGCCGGGACAGGGGAACCGGGGAGCTGTTTTTT.

The rearrangement joins TRBV5-1 to TRBJ2-1; 12 bases agree with TRBD2. Trimming cost V 4 bases and J 7 bases; bases outside gene matches: 9. The germline V gene has CDR1 SGHRS and CDR2 YFSETQ. The CDR3 is made up of 16 amino acids. The CDR3 DNA is TGCGCCAGCAGCCTGCCGACTAGCGGGAGTGTTAATGAGCAGTTCTTC. Amino acid sequence: CASSLPTSGSVNEQFF. The full variable domain, with the rest looked up from reference TRBV5-1 and TRBJ2-1, is KAGVTQTPRYLIKTRGQQVTLSCSPISGHRSVSWYQQTPGQGLQFLFEYFSETQRNKGNFPGRFSGRQFSNSRSEMNVSTLELGDSALYLCASSLPTSGSVNEQFFGPGTRLTVL.

The rearrangement links TRBV19 to TRBJ2-7; TRBD2 agrees at 7 bases. This CDR3 spans 15 amino acids. After removal of 3 bases from V and 4 bases from J, the junction contained 9 bases not matched to a gene. In germline, CDR1 is LNHDA, CDR2 SQIVND (reference sequence). In nucleotides, the CDR3 is TGTGCCAGTAGTATGGGCGGGAGAGGTCTTTACGAGCAGTACTTC. Its protein product is CASSMGGRGLYEQYF.

The gene calls are TRBV18 and TRBJ1-3, with D uncertain. This CDR3 has 17 amino acids. The germline V gene has CDR1 KGHSH and CDR2 LQKENI. V dropped 0 bases and J dropped 0 bases, with 12 bases sitting between them. The CDR3 reads CASSPPSAVNSGNTIYF. As DNA, the CDR3 is TGTGCCAGCTCACCACCGTCCGCCGTCAACTCTGGAAACACCATATATTTT.

Here the CDR3 reads CASSSSVGQETQYF. The CDR3, as DNA: TGCGCCAGCAGCTCATCGGTAGGCCAAGAGACCCAGTACTTC. The V call is TRBV5-1, the J call TRBJ2-5; D gene uncertain. The CDR3 has 14 amino acids. Germline CDR1 reads SGHRS; CDR2 reads YFSETQ. Trimming stripped 3 bases from V and 1 base from J, with 10 bases between.

This chain's CDR3 is CAISETRGVGNQPQHF. The DNA for the CDR3 is TGTGCCATCAGTGAGACCAGGGGTGTGGGCAATCAGCCCCAGCATTTT. This sequence joins TRBV10-3 and TRBJ1-5; TRBD1 is a possible D gene (6 bases). Germline loops: CDR1 ENHRY, CDR2 SYGVKD. V lost 2 bases to trimming and J lost 2 bases, with 13 bases between them. The CDR3 is 16 residues long.

The genes are TRBV18 and TRBJ2-3; maybe TRBD1 (6 bases). The germline V and J ends were trimmed by 0 bases and 3 bases, with 10 bases remaining between them. This CDR3 is 15 amino acids long. Germline CDR1 KGHSH, CDR2 LQKENI. The CDR3 is CASSPPQGYTDTQYF. In DNA, the CDR3 is TGTGCCAGCTCACCACCTCAGGGGTATACAGATACGCAGTATTTT.

This chain links TRBV7-2 with TRBJ1-1, with a tentative D call TRBD1 (5 bases). The V gene's germline CDR1 is SGHTA and CDR2 FQGNSA. The CDR3 contains 15 residues. V gave up 2 bases and J gave up 5 bases, with 15 bases separating them. CDR3 protein: CASSLRRGVGTEAFF. In nucleotides, the CDR3 is TGTGCCAGCAGCTTAAGAAGGGGAGTGGGTACTGAAGCTTTCTTT. Together with reference TRBV7-2 and TRBJ1-1, the CDR3 gives the full variable domain: GAGVSQSPSNKVTEKGKDVELRCDPISGHTALYWYRQSLGQGLEFLIYFQGNSAPDKSGLPSDRFSAERTGGSVSTLTIQRTQQEDSAVYLCASSLRRGVGTEAFFGQGTRLTVV.